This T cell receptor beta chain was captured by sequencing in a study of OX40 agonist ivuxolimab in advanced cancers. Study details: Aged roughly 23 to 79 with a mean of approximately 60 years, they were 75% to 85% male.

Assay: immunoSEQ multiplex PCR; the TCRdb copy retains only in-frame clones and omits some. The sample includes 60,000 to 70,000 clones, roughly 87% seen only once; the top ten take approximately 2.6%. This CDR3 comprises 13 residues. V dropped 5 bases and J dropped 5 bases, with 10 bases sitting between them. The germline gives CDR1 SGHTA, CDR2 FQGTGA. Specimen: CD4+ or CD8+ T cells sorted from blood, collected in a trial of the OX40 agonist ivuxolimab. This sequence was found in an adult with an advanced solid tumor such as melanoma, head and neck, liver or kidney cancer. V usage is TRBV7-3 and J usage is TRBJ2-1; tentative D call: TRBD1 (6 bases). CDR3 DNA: TGTGCCAGCAGCCCTACAGGGAACAATGAGCAGTTCTTC. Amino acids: CASSPTGNNEQFF.